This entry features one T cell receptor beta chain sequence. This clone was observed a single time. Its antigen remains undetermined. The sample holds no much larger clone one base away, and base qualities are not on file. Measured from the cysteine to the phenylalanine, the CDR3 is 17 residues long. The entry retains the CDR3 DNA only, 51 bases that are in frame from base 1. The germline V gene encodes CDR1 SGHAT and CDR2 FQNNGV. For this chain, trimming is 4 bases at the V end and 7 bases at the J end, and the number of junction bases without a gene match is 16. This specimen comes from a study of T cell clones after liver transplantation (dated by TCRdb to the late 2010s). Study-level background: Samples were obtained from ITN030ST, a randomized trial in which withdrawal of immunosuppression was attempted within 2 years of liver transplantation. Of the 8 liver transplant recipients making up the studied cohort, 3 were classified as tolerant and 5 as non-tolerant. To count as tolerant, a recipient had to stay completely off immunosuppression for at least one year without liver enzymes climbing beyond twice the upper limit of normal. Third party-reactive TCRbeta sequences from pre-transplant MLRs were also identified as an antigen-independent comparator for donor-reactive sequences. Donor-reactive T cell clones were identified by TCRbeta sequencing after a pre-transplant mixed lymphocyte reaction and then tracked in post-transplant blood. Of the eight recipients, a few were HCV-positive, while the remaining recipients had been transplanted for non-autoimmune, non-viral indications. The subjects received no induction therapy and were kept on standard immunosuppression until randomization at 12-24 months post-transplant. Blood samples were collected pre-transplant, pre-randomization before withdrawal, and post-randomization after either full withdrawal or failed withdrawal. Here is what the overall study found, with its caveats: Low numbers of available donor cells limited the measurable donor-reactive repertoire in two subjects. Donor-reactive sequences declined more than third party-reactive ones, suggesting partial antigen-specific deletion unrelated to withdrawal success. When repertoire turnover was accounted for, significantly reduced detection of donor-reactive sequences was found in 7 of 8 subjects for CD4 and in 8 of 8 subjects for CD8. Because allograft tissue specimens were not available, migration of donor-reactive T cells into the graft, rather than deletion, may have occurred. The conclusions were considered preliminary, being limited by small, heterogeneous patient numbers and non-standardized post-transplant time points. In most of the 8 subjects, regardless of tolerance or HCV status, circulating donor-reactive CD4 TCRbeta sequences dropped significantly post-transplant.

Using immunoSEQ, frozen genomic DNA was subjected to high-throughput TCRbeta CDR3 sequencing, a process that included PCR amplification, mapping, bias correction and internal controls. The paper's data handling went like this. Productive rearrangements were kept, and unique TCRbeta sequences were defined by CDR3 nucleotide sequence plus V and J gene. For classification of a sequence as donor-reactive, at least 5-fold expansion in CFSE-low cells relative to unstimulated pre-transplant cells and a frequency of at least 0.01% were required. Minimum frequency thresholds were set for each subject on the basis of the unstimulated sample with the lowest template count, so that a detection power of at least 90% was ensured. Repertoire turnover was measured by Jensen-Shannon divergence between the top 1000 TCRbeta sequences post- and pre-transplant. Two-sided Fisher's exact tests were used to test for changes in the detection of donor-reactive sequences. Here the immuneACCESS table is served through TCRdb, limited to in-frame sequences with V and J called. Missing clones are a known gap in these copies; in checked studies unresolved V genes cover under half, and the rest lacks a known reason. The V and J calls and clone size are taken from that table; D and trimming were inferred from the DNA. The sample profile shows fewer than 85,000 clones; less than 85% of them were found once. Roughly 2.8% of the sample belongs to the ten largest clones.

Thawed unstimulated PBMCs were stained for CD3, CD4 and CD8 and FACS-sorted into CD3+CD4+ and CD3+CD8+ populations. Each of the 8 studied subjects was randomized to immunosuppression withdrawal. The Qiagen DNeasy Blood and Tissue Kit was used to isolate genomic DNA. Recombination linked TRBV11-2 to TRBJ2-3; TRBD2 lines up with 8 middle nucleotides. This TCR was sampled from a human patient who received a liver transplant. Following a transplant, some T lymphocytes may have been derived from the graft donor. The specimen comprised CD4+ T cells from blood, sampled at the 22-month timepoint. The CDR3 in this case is CASSSITGAREGYTQYF. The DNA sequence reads TGTGCCAGCAGCTCCATAACCGGAGCTCGGGAGGGATATACGCAGTATTTT.